A selection of T cell receptor beta chains follows, all from one sample in a study of blood T cell repertoires in COVID-19. Data came from immunoSEQ multiplex PCR; TCRdb stores just in-frame clones and leaves some out. The sample holds tens of thousands of clones, 70% to 85% seen once. Sample: peripheral blood. The receptor set was obtained from a man aged 65-85 years with acute or convalescent COVID-19. Each CDR3 is given with its conserved first and last residue. Each record gives: J gene, V gene, clone size, D gene, CDR3 protein, CDR3 DNA. D genes are given only for firm matches. A clone size is listed for some rows: how often the clone was seen (once, few, many), or a class if it is expanded.

TRBJ2-2	TRBV4-2	NA	TRBD2	CASRVSGGGTGELFF	TGTGCCAGCAGGGTTAGCGGGGGAGGGACCGGGGAGCTGTTTTTT
TRBJ2-7	TRBV7-9	NA	NA	CASSFPMEHEQYF	TGTGCCAGCAGCTTTCCAATGGAGCACGAGCAGTACTTC
TRBJ2-1	TRBV5-1	NA	NA	CASSLGGLLGDNEQFF	TGCGCCAGCAGTCTCGGAGGCCTTCTCGGTGACAATGAGCAGTTCTTC
TRBJ1-3	TRBV18	NA	TRBD1	CASSQLTGTAGNTIYF	TGTGCCAGCTCACAGTTAACCGGGACAGCAGGAAACACCATATATTTT
TRBJ2-1	TRBV27	NA	TRBD2	CASSDIAGGWYNEQFF	TGTGCCAGCAGTGACATAGCGGGAGGGTGGTACAATGAGCAGTTCTTC
TRBJ1-6	TRBV19	NA	NA	CASAGGQHNSPLHF	TGTGCCAGTGCGGGTGGACAGCATAATTCACCCCTCCACTTT
TRBJ1-5	TRBV30	few	TRBD1	CAFTRDRGSNQPQHF	TGTGCCTTTACCCGGGACAGGGGCAGCAATCAGCCCCAGCATTTT
TRBJ2-7	TRBV24-1	few	NA	CATSNGKSQYF	TGTGCCACCAGTAACGGGAAGTCGCAGTACTTC
TRBJ2-1	TRBV18	NA	TRBD1	CASSREQGIGEQFF	TGTGCCAGCTCACGGGAACAGGGGATAGGAGAGCAGTTCTTC
TRBJ2-1	TRBV2	NA	NA	CASSRQANEQFF	TGTGCCAGCAGCCGACAGGCAAATGAGCAGTTCTTC
TRBJ2-1	TRBV5-4	NA	NA	CASSFGGYNNEQFF	TGTGCCAGCAGCTTCGGGGGTTACAACAATGAGCAGTTCTTC
TRBJ2-5	TRBV7-2	NA	TRBD1	CASNRQGVGETQYF	TGTGCCAGCAACCGACAGGGGGTGGGGGAGACCCAGTACTTC
TRBJ2-1	TRBV5-1	once	TRBD2	CASSLGAGAGNEQFF	TGCGCCAGCAGCTTGGGAGCGGGAGCGGGGAATGAGCAGTTCTTC
TRBJ1-2	TRBV5-4	few	TRBD1	CASSSRDRGRANYGYTF	TGTGCCAGCAGCTCCCGGGACAGGGGGCGAGCTAACTATGGCTACACCTTC
TRBJ1-6	TRBV6-5	NA	NA	CASRRSYNSPLHF	TGTGCCAGCAGGAGAAGCTATAATTCACCCCTCCACTTT
TRBJ1-3	TRBV6-5	NA	NA	CASERVGRGNTIYF	TGTGCCAGCGAAAGGGTCGGGAGAGGAAACACCATATATTTT
TRBJ1-6	TRBV7-6	NA	NA	CASSLAVNNSPLHF	TGTGCCAGCAGCTTAGCGGTAAACAACTCACCCCTCCACTTT
TRBJ1-2	TRBV29-1	few	TRBD1	CSDSGQGGYGYTF	TGCAGCGATTCGGGACAGGGAGGCTATGGCTACACCTTC
TRBJ2-1	TRBV4-2	NA	TRBD2	CASSQGREIAGTGEQFF	TGTGCCAGCAGCCAAGGCAGGGAGATAGCGGGGACTGGGGAGCAGTTCTTC
TRBJ1-1	TRBV28	once	NA	CASSSPTGGNTEAFF	TGTGCCAGCAGTTCTCCGACAGGAGGGAACACTGAAGCTTTCTTT
TRBJ2-1	TRBV24-1	NA	NA	CATSDLTGTDEQFF	TGTGCCACCAGTGATTTGACAGGCACGGATGAGCAGTTCTTC
TRBJ2-1	TRBV7-2	few	TRBD2	CASSLGLAGVFEQFF	TGTGCCAGCAGCTTAGGGCTAGCGGGCGTTTTTGAGCAGTTCTTC
TRBJ2-7	TRBV11-1	NA	TRBD1	CASSKAGTVVNEQYF	TGTGCCAGCAGCAAAGCCGGGACAGTAGTCAACGAGCAGTACTTC
TRBJ1-3	TRBV9	NA	TRBD1	CASSATGGENTIYF	TGTGCCAGCAGCGCGACAGGGGGGGAAAACACCATATATTTT
TRBJ1-2	TRBV9	few	TRBD1	CASSVIQGYGYTF	TGTGCCAGCAGCGTTATACAGGGGTATGGCTACACCTTC
TRBJ1-2	TRBV10-1	NA	NA	CASSERGIDGYTF	TGCGCCAGCAGTGAAAGGGGTATTGATGGCTACACCTTC
TRBJ1-6	TRBV6-1	many	TRBD1	CASSGETGGSYNSPLHF	TGTGCCAGCAGTGGGGAGACAGGGGGAAGCTATAATTCACCCCTCCACTTT
TRBJ1-6	TRBV27	NA	NA	CASSLLTQTPLHF	TGTGCCAGCAGTCTCCTAACACAGACACCCCTCCACTTT
TRBJ2-6	TRBV7-6	NA	NA	CASSRTETGANVLTF	TGTGCCAGCAGCCGTACAGAGACTGGGGCCAACGTCCTGACTTTC
TRBJ1-1	TRBV30	NA	NA	CAWSVEGETEAFF	TGTGCCTGGAGTGTAGAGGGGGAAACTGAAGCTTTCTTT
TRBJ2-5	TRBV6-1	NA	TRBD2	CASSEPSGRGVRETQYF	TGTGCCAGCAGTGAACCTAGCGGGAGAGGGGTGAGAGAGACCCAGTACTTC
TRBJ2-7	TRBV10-3	NA	NA	CAISARDEQYF	TGTGCCATCAGCGCCAGGGACGAGCAGTACTTC
TRBJ2-3	TRBV4-2	once	TRBD2	CASSSRTSGRATDTQYF	TGTGCCAGCAGCTCCCGGACTAGCGGGAGGGCCACAGATACGCAGTATTTT
TRBJ2-2	TRBV9	NA	TRBD1	CASSLVGQGIIGELFF	TGTGCCAGCAGCCTAGTGGGACAGGGGATTATCGGGGAGCTGTTTTTT
TRBJ2-7	TRBV28	NA	TRBD1	CASSLLGAGGIYEQYF	TGTGCCAGCAGTCTCCTAGGGGCAGGGGGCATTTACGAGCAGTACTTC
TRBJ2-2	TRBV2	NA	NA	CASNGQGLNTGELFF	TGTGCCAGCAACGGGCAGGGGCTGAACACCGGGGAGCTGTTTTTT
TRBJ2-1	TRBV5-1	NA	NA	CASSETGTPYNEQFF	TGCGCCAGCAGTGAAACAGGGACGCCCTACAATGAGCAGTTCTTC
TRBJ2-3	TRBV4-2	NA	TRBD2	CASSQLLAGGPDTQYF	TGTGCCAGCAGCCAACTCCTAGCGGGAGGCCCAGATACGCAGTATTTT
TRBJ2-1	TRBV29-1	NA	NA	CSVEGGRNNEQFF	TGCAGCGTTGAAGGAGGAAGAAACAATGAGCAGTTCTTC
TRBJ1-5	TRBV13	NA	TRBD1	CASSFTGGGGNQPQHF	TGTGCCAGCAGCTTTACAGGGGGCGGGGGCAATCAGCCCCAGCATTTT
TRBJ2-7	TRBV6-5	NA	TRBD2	CASSYLAGAYEQYF	TGTGCCAGCAGTTACCTAGCGGGAGCCTACGAGCAGTACTTC
TRBJ1-1	TRBV6-5	few	TRBD1	CASSLSRGLSTEAFF	TGTGCCAGCAGTCTATCAAGGGGGCTCAGCACTGAAGCTTTCTTT